This is a list of T cell receptor beta chains from one sample in a study of blood T cell repertoires in COVID-19. Some clones are missing from TCRdb's copy, which holds only in-frame ones; the method was immunoSEQ multiplex PCR. The sample shows over 300,000 clones, about nine tenths of them seen only once. Sequences were obtained from PBMCs or T cells enriched from blood (not recorded which). Receptor source: a woman aged 18 to 35 who had recovered from COVID-19. CDR3s include the opening cysteine and the closing phenylalanine or tryptophan. Fields, in order: V gene, J gene, clone size, D gene, CDR3 DNA, CDR3 protein. The D gene is left open where the match is weak. Clone size is shown for a subset of rows, as once, few, many or a class of expanded clone.

V gene: TRBV7-6
J gene: TRBJ2-7
clone size: .
D gene: TRBD2
CDR3 DNA: TGTGCCAGCAGCCTTCAGGGAGGGTACGAGCAGTACTTC
CDR3 protein: CASSLQGGYEQYF

V gene: TRBV18
J gene: TRBJ1-1
clone size: few
D gene: .
CDR3 DNA: TGTGCCAGCTCACCACGGGTAGACAGACCGAACACTGAAGCTTTCTTT
CDR3 protein: CASSPRVDRPNTEAFF

V gene: TRBV28
J gene: TRBJ2-2
clone size: .
D gene: TRBD2
CDR3 DNA: TGTGCCAGCCGGGCTAGCGGGAGAATGGTCGGGGAGCTGTTTTTT
CDR3 protein: CASRASGRMVGELFF

V gene: TRBV2
J gene: TRBJ1-4
clone size: .
D gene: .
CDR3 DNA: TGTGCCAGCAGTGGATCAGGTTTTAATGAAAAACTGTTTTTT
CDR3 protein: CASSGSGFNEKLFF

V gene: TRBV6-5
J gene: TRBJ2-7
clone size: once
D gene: .
CDR3 DNA: TGTGCCAGCGGTAGACAGTCCTACGAGCAGTACTTC
CDR3 protein: CASGRQSYEQYF

V gene: TRBV4-1
J gene: TRBJ1-1
clone size: .
D gene: TRBD1
CDR3 DNA: TGCGCCAGCAGCCTCTTGACAGGGGACACTGAAGCTTTCTTT
CDR3 protein: CASSLLTGDTEAFF

V gene: TRBV28
J gene: TRBJ1-2
clone size: once
D gene: .
CDR3 DNA: TGTGCCAGCAGTCAACAGGGAACCTATGGCTACACCTTC
CDR3 protein: CASSQQGTYGYTF

V gene: TRBV5-1
J gene: TRBJ2-5
clone size: .
D gene: TRBD1
CDR3 DNA: TGCGCCAGCAGCCCCTCTTTATCGACAGGGTGGTTCCAAGAGACCCAGTACTTC
CDR3 protein: CASSPSLSTGWFQETQYF

V gene: TRBV12-5
J gene: TRBJ1-3
clone size: .
D gene: .
CDR3 DNA: TGTGCTAGTGGCGAGGGAGGTGGAAACACCATATATTTT
CDR3 protein: CASGEGGGNTIYF

V gene: TRBV19
J gene: TRBJ2-7
clone size: .
D gene: .
CDR3 DNA: TGTGCCAGTAGCACCAGTAGGACAGATATCTCCTACGAGCAGTACTTC
CDR3 protein: CASSTSRTDISYEQYF

V gene: TRBV19
J gene: TRBJ1-2
clone size: many
D gene: TRBD1
CDR3 DNA: TGTGCCACCTTTGATCCGGGACAGGGAAACTATGGCTACACCTTC
CDR3 protein: CATFDPGQGNYGYTF

V gene: TRBV7-2
J gene: TRBJ1-2
clone size: .
D gene: TRBD1
CDR3 DNA: TGTGCCAGCAGCCTCGCACTTGGCGGACAGGGGGAAGGCTACACCTTC
CDR3 protein: CASSLALGGQGEGYTF

V gene: TRBV7-2
J gene: TRBJ1-4
clone size: .
D gene: .
CDR3 DNA: TGTGCCAGCAGCTTGGCCGGGACGGCGGGGAAACTGTTTTTT
CDR3 protein: CASSLAGTAGKLFF

V gene: TRBV12-3/TRBV12-4
J gene: TRBJ1-1
clone size: .
D gene: .
CDR3 DNA: TGTGCCAGCACTAGGGGAACTGAAGCTTTCTTT
CDR3 protein: CASTRGTEAFF

V gene: TRBV30
J gene: TRBJ1-1
clone size: .
D gene: .
CDR3 DNA: TGTGCCTGGAGGTTGCAGGGGAGCACTGAAGCTTTCTTT
CDR3 protein: CAWRLQGSTEAFF

V gene: TRBV14
J gene: TRBJ1-2
clone size: .
D gene: .
CDR3 DNA: TGTGCCAGCAGCCAAGACAGGTTCGGATATGGCTACACCTTC
CDR3 protein: CASSQDRFGYGYTF

V gene: TRBV5-1
J gene: TRBJ2-3
clone size: .
D gene: .
CDR3 DNA: TGCGCCAGCAGCTTGGATGGACAATCGGCAGATACGCAGTATTTT
CDR3 protein: CASSLDGQSADTQYF

V gene: TRBV7-3
J gene: TRBJ1-1
clone size: .
D gene: .
CDR3 DNA: TGTGCCAGCAGCTTGGTTACAAACACTGAAGCTTTCTTT
CDR3 protein: CASSLVTNTEAFF

V gene: TRBV5-6
J gene: TRBJ1-5
clone size: .
D gene: .
CDR3 DNA: TGTGCCAGCAGCTTGACAGGGTATAGCAATCAGCCCCAGCATTTT
CDR3 protein: CASSLTGYSNQPQHF

V gene: TRBV19
J gene: TRBJ1-5
clone size: .
D gene: TRBD1
CDR3 DNA: TGTGCCAGTAGTATAAAGGGGACAGGGACAACCTATAGCAATCAGCCCCAGCATTTT
CDR3 protein: CASSIKGTGTTYSNQPQHF

V gene: TRBV27
J gene: TRBJ2-1
clone size: .
D gene: .
CDR3 DNA: TGTGCCAGCAGTTCCTTCCAGGGGTCCTACAATGAGCAGTTCTTC
CDR3 protein: CASSSFQGSYNEQFF

V gene: TRBV5-5
J gene: TRBJ2-3
clone size: .
D gene: .
CDR3 DNA: TGTGCCAGCAGCATGGGAGGACTGGGATCAGATACGCAGTATTTT
CDR3 protein: CASSMGGLGSDTQYF

V gene: TRBV28
J gene: TRBJ2-3
clone size: .
D gene: .
CDR3 DNA: TGTGCCAGCAGCCCCGCGGGTGCAGATACGCAGTATTTT
CDR3 protein: CASSPAGADTQYF

V gene: TRBV28
J gene: TRBJ1-5
clone size: once
D gene: .
CDR3 DNA: TGTGCCAGCCCTCCGAGAGGACAGTCCATTAGCAATCAGCCCCAGCATTTT
CDR3 protein: CASPPRGQSISNQPQHF

V gene: TRBV9
J gene: TRBJ2-1
clone size: .
D gene: .
CDR3 DNA: TGTGCCAGCAGCCCCCAACAATCCTACAATGAGCAGTTCTTC
CDR3 protein: CASSPQQSYNEQFF

V gene: TRBV10-3
J gene: TRBJ1-1
clone size: .
D gene: TRBD1
CDR3 DNA: TGTGCCATCAGTGAAATGATACCCCGGGACAGGGGGTTCAGTGGTGAAGCTTTCTTT
CDR3 protein: CAISEMIPRDRGFSGEAFF

V gene: TRBV30
J gene: TRBJ1-1
clone size: .
D gene: .
CDR3 DNA: TGTGCCTGGAACCTCGCCGGGTTCGGGAACACTGAAGCTTTCTTT
CDR3 protein: CAWNLAGFGNTEAFF

V gene: TRBV29-1
J gene: TRBJ1-1
clone size: .
D gene: TRBD1
CDR3 DNA: TGCAGCGTTTCCCTCAGGGGGCAAGGCACTGAAGCTTTCTTT
CDR3 protein: CSVSLRGQGTEAFF